This TCR beta chain was captured in a study of T cell responses to AZD1222 COVID-19 vaccine. Study-level results: Compared with day 0, the breadth and depth of the Spike-specific TCR repertoire rose significantly after two doses of AZD1222. Repertoires were obtained only post-peak T cell response. Clonal diversity was possibly underestimated, and white British individuals and females predominated among donors.

Notes on this clone: No antigen is known for it. This CDR3 is also generated by other DNA sequences in the sample.

The germline V gene encodes CDR1 KGHSH and CDR2 LQKENI. Trimming took 3 bases from V and 4 from J, leaving 6 bases between them. CDR3 length: 12 amino acids. Produced via immunoSEQ multiplex PCR; TCRdb's table is partial and in-frame only. Found here are approximately 220,000 clones, roughly 91% of them singletons; the top ten hold over 0.95%. Specimen: peripheral blood, collected on day 0 of MenACWY control vaccination. The receptor comes from an adult in good health. V usage is TRBV18 and J usage is TRBJ1-1, with D unclear. CDR3 sequence reads: CASSPGPTEAFF. The CDR3 nucleotides are TGTGCCAGCTCACCCGGTCCCACTGAAGCTTTCTTT.